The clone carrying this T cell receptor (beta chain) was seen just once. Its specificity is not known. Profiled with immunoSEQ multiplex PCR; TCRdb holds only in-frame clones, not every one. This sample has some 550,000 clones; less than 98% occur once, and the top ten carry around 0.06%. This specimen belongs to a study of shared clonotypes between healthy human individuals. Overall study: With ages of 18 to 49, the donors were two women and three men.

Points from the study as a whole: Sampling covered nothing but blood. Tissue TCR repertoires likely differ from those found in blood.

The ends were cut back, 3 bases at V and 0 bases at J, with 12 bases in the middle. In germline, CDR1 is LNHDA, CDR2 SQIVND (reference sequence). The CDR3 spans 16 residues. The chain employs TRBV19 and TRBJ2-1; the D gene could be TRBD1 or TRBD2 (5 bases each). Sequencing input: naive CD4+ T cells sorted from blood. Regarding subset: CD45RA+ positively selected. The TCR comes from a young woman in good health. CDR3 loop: CASSIFKGSSYNEQFF. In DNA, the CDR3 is TGTGCCAGTAGTATCTTCAAGGGGAGCTCCTACAATGAGCAGTTCTTC.